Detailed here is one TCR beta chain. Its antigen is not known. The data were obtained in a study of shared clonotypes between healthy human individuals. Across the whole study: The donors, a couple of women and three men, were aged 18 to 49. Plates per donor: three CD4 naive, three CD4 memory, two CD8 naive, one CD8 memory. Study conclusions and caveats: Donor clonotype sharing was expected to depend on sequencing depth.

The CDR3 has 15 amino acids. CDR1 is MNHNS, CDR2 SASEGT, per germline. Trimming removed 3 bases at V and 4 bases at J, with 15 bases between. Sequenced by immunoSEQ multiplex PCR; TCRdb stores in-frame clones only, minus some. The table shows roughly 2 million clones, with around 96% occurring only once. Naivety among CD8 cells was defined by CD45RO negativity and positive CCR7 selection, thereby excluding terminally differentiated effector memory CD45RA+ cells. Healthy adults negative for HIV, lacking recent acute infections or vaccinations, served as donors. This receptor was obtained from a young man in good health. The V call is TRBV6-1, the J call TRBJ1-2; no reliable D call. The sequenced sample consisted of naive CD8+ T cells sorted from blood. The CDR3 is CASSDGPPAGYGYTF. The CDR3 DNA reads TGTGCCAGCAGTGACGGCCCCCCGGCGGGCTATGGCTACACCTTC.